These T cell receptor beta chains were read from a single sample in a study of T cells in Graves' hyperthyroidism and ophthalmopathy. TCRdb re-derived calls from the multiplex PCR reads in MiXCR, one entry per CDR3 protein. Among under 400,000 distinct CDR3 sequences listed, about a sixth were seen once. The sequencing sample was made of blood. Receptor source: a woman under 30 with Graves' hyperthyroidism that later progressed to Graves' ophthalmopathy. CDR3s leave out the opening cysteine and the closing phenylalanine or tryptophan. Each record gives: V gene, CDR3 protein.

V: TRBV7-6; CDR3: ASSWPQGNEQY
V: TRBV19; CDR3: ASSLLATVAKNIQY
V: TRBV20-1; CDR3: SARDAAGRNEQY
V: TRBV20-1; CDR3: SATRLDRGFSPLH
V: TRBV29-1; CDR3: SGRNTGELF
V: TRBV7-8; CDR3: ASSQGSYNEQF
V: TRBV12-3/TRBV12-4; CDR3: ASSFTGGNTEAF
V: TRBV27; CDR3: ASSPGGYEQY
V: TRBV7-9; CDR3: ASSLTKDARGEQY
V: TRBV7-9; CDR3: ASSLMTPPYEQY
V: TRBV27; CDR3: ASMTGTGKNIQY
V: TRBV12-3/TRBV12-4; CDR3: ASSWTGLNQPQH
V: TRBV19; CDR3: ATGVRGFVEKLF
V: TRBV6-2/TRBV6-3; CDR3: ASSSLQGSEQF
V: TRBV5-1; CDR3: ASSLGRDNAGANVLT
V: TRBV27; CDR3: ASSAGLAEQY
V: TRBV27; CDR3: ASSLSLLDSSYNEQF
V: TRBV28; CDR3: ASSFPGAGELF
V: TRBV3-1; CDR3: ASSRIGAVLGSGANVLT
V: TRBV9; CDR3: ASSELAGVGHNEQF
V: TRBV13; CDR3: ASTDSDTQY